This T cell receptor (beta chain) stems from a study of blood T cell dynamics during melanoma immunotherapy. Study findings and constraints: Clones driving repertoire changes may be melanoma-specific or general immune activation.

Only in-frame clones appear in the TCRdb table, and some are missing; sequencing was by immunoSEQ multiplex PCR. The sample consists of about 13,000 clones, approximately 90% of them appearing once. The germline V gene encodes CDR1 LGHNA and CDR2 YSLEER. V gave up 0 bases and J gave up 2 bases, with 15 bases separating them. The CDR3 length is 17 residues. Time point of the sample: pre-treatment baseline. Patients with prior systemic cancer treatment, concomitant immunosuppressants, or other active malignancies were excluded. A word on this clone: Antigen: not known.

The sequences come from effector memory CD8+ T cells from blood, collected from a patient treated with checkpoint blockade. The clonotype originates from a human donor with melanoma. The chain joins TRBV4-3 to TRBJ2-3, with D possibly being TRBD1 or TRBD2 (5 bases each). CDR3 DNA: TGCGCCAGCAGCCAAGATTCCCGGGGACCTACCACAGATACGCAGTATTTT. Its protein product is CASSQDSRGPTTDTQYF.